The 25 T cell receptor beta chains presented below share a single source sample, sequenced in a study of a mutant IDH1 vaccine in newly diagnosed glioma. Profiling relied on immunoSEQ multiplex PCR, and the TCRdb table lists in-frame clones only, not all of them. Here the sample spans about 100,000 clones, 80% being singletons. Specified time point: baseline, week 1 (first vaccination visit). Treatment specified: pre-vaccination baseline after standard-of-care therapy. The sequencing used PBMCs, collected from a glioma patient treated with radiotherapy, temozolomide or both. All receptors come from a man in his forties with glioma.

This clone was counted between two and nine times. The chain has TRBV4-1 and TRBJ1-2; 7 nucleotides agree with TRBD1. After removal of 4 bases from V and 4 bases from J, the junction contained 6 bases not matched to a gene. The CDR3 extends over 14 amino acids. The V gene's germline CDR1 is MGHRA and CDR2 YSYEKL. The CDR3 nucleotides are TGCGCCAGCAGCCCCAGGGGGGATCGCTATGGCTACACCTTC. It translates to CASSPRGDRYGYTF.

This chain joins TRBV10-3 and TRBJ1-5; 7 bases fit TRBD1. This CDR3 comprises 13 residues. CDR1 ENHRY and CDR2 SYGVKD come from the germline V gene. Losses at the gene ends were 9 bases for V and 7 bases for J; bases not matched to a gene: 9. CDR3 sequence reads: CAIGTDRLQPQHF. The CDR3 region has the DNA TGTGCCATTGGAACGGACAGGCTACAGCCCCAGCATTTT.

This chain links TRBV6-1 with TRBJ1-5; D not resolved. Germline V gene data show CDR1 as MNHNS and CDR2 as SASEGT. There are 11 residues in the CDR3. V was pared by 4 bases and J by 4 bases, with 2 bases between. CDR3 coding DNA: TGTGCCAGCAGTGTTAATCAGCCCCAGCATTTT. Encoded protein: CASSVNQPQHF.

CDR3 sequence reads: CASSEVESTQYF. In DNA, the CDR3 is TGTGCCAGCAGTGAAGTAGAGAGTACGCAGTATTTT. The V gene is TRBV6-1, the J gene TRBJ2-3; D is uncertain. Trimming removed 1 base from V and 8 bases from J, with 7 bases in between. The germline gives CDR1 MNHNS, CDR2 SASEGT. The CDR3 consists of 12 residues.

The CDR3 DNA reads TGTGCCTCCTCCGGGACAGGGTATAGGTACGAGCAGTACTTC. Amino acid sequence: CASSGTGYRYEQYF. The chain joins TRBV6-6 to TRBJ2-7, with TRBD1 matching 9 bases. The CDR3 has 14 residues. Germline values: CDR1 MNHNY, CDR2 SVGAGI (reference sequence). Germline trimming cut 11 bases from V and 4 bases from J; bases unmatched to any gene: 12.

This sequence joins TRBV28 and TRBJ1-1, with no clear D. This CDR3 has 12 amino acids. The V gene's germline CDR1 is MDHEN and CDR2 SYDVKM. V was shortened by 7 bases and J by 3 bases, with 9 bases between the two germline ends. CDR3 coding DNA: TGTGCCAGCATCACAAGGTACACTGAAGCTTTCTTT. Translated: CASITRYTEAFF.

This chain connects TRBV7-3 to TRBJ2-5; D may be TRBD2 (6 bases). Germline CDR1 reads SGHTA; CDR2 reads FQGTGA. V dropped 4 bases and J dropped 4 bases, with 13 bases sitting between them. This CDR3 has 14 amino acids. The CDR3: CASSSGSRGETQYF. The CDR3 nucleotides read TGTGCCAGCAGCTCCGGGTCGCGGGGAGAGACCCAGTACTTC.

This chain uses TRBV28 with TRBJ1-3; D call uncertain. The CDR3 totals 16 residues. From germline, CDR1 is MDHEN and CDR2 SYDVKM. V was clipped by 3 bases and J by 0 bases, with 12 bases between them. The CDR3 loop reads CASSFGLKSSGNTIYF. Written as DNA, the CDR3 is TGTGCCAGCAGTTTTGGTCTCAAGAGCTCTGGAAACACCATATATTTT.

In its sample, this clone was seen many times. This chain uses TRBV12-5 with TRBJ2-3; 13 bases agree with TRBD2. Trimming cost V 6 bases and J 4 bases; bases outside gene matches: 4. This CDR3 contains 15 residues. Germline V gives CDR1 LGHNT, CDR2 FRNRAP. CDR3 protein: CASGLGLAGADTQYF. The CDR3 coding sequence is TGTGCTAGTGGCCTAGGACTAGCGGGAGCAGATACGCAGTATTTT. The full variable domain, in which reference TRBV12-5 and TRBJ2-3 provide the parts outside the CDR3, is DARVTQTPRHKVTEMGQEVTMRCQPILGHNTVFWYRQTMMQGLELLAYFRNRAPLDDSGMPKDRFSAEMPDATLATLKIQPSEPRDSAVYFCASGLGLAGADTQYFGPGTRLTVL.

The chain combines TRBV4-2 with TRBJ2-7, with TRBD2 matching 9 bases. Trimming cost V 1 base and J 6 bases; bases outside gene matches: 7. The germline V gene has CDR1 LGHNA and CDR2 YNFKEQ. The CDR3 is 15 amino acids. CDR3 sequence: CASSQVAAGGLEQYF. For the CDR3, the DNA is TGTGCCAGCAGCCAAGTAGCAGCGGGAGGCCTCGAGCAGTACTTC.

The V and J genes are TRBV27 and TRBJ2-6; TRBD2 matches 8 bases. The CDR3 totals 16 residues. The germline gives CDR1 MNHEY, CDR2 SMNVEV (reference sequence). Germline trimming cut 8 bases from V and 4 bases from J; bases unmatched to any gene: 10. CDR3 loop: CASRSAGGDGANVLTF. CDR3 DNA sequence: TGTGCCAGCCGATCCGCGGGGGGCGACGGGGCCAACGTCCTGACTTTC.

The chain recombines TRBV7-8 with TRBJ2-7; 9 bases are shared with TRBD1. CDR1 SGHVS and CDR2 FQNEAQ come from the germline V gene. The CDR3 length is 15 residues. The J segment lost 6 bases and the V segment lost 3 bases, leaving 9 bases of the junction unmatched. CDR3 DNA: TGTGCCAGCAGCTTGGCCGGGACAGGGTTTCGCGAGCAGTACTTC. Its translation is CASSLAGTGFREQYF.

The chain uses TRBV10-3 and TRBJ1-4; D is undetermined. The V and J ends lost 2 bases and 5 bases respectively, with 6 bases between them. The CDR3 totals 13 residues. Germline V gene data show CDR1 as ENHRY and CDR2 as SYGVKD. The chain's CDR3 is CAISEGRNEKLFF. The CDR3 DNA sequence: TGTGCCATCAGTGAGGGTCGAAATGAAAAACTGTTTTTT.

This clone was seen just once. V gene TRBV14 combines with J gene TRBJ2-3; maybe TRBD2 (6 bases). Looked up from germline, CDR1 is SGHDN and CDR2 is FVKESK. With 5 bases removed from V and 3 bases from J, the gap between germline ends came to 18 bases. The CDR3 spans 16 residues. In nucleotides, the CDR3 is TGTGCCAGCAGCTCAACCACGGGGAGGAGGACAGATACGCAGTATTTT. Residues: CASSSTTGRRTDTQYF.

This clone was found a few times. In nucleotides, the CDR3 is TGTGCCAGCAGCATCGGGACTAGCGAGAGCACAGATACGCAGTATTTT. Its translation: CASSIGTSESTDTQYF. The chain combines TRBV7-9 with TRBJ2-3; 10 nucleotides align to TRBD2. Per germline, CDR1 SEHNR and CDR2 FQNEAQ (reference sequence). V lost 5 bases and J lost 0; bases outside the gene matches: 5. This CDR3 spans 16 amino acids.

The chain joins TRBV9 to TRBJ2-5, with a weak D call TRBD2 (5 bases). The CDR3 totals 14 residues. Trimming pared 4 bases from V and 5 bases from J, leaving 15 bases between. Germline CDR1 reads SGDLS; CDR2 reads YYNGEE. The CDR3 bases are TGTGCCAGCAGCCAGACCGGGGTGTTGGAGACCCAGTACTTC. This translates into CASSQTGVLETQYF.

V gene TRBV4-3 combines with J gene TRBJ1-3; D might be TRBD1 (6 bases). CDR1 is LGHNA and CDR2 is YSLEER in the germline V gene. There are 15 residues in the CDR3. V was trimmed by 0 bases and J by 8 bases, leaving 14 bases between them. The CDR3 nucleotides read TGCGCCAGCAGCCAAGATATCGGGGGCCTCTACACCATATATTTT. Translated: CASSQDIGGLYTIYF.

V is TRBV7-8 and J is TRBJ2-1, with TRBD2 as a possible D gene (6 bases). V lost 1 base and J lost 3, with 19 bases in between. CDR3 size: 18 residues. The germline V gene encodes CDR1 SGHVS and CDR2 FQNEAQ. The CDR3, as DNA: TGTGCCAGCAGCTTAGAGCGCCGGACTACCCCCGTCTACAATGAGCAGTTCTTC. It encodes CASSLERRTTPVYNEQFF.

J is TRBJ2-3 and V is TRBV5-6, with D unclear. Trimming cost V 1 base and J 0 bases, with 15 bases left between them. Germline V CDR1 and CDR2: SGHDT, YYEEEE. There are 17 residues in the CDR3. CDR3 sequence reads: CASSLPVGLTSTDTQYF. CDR3 nucleotides: TGTGCCAGCAGCTTGCCAGTCGGGCTCACTAGCACAGATACGCAGTATTTT.

V gene TRBV5-6 combines with J gene TRBJ2-2, with TRBD2 matching 8 bases. This CDR3 comprises 16 residues. The J segment lost 1 base and the V segment lost 1 base, leaving 3 bases of the junction unmatched. Per the germline V gene, CDR1 is SGHDT and CDR2 is YYEEEE. The CDR3 nucleotides read TGTGCCAGCAGCTTGATAGCGGGGCTGAACACCGGGGAGCTGTTTTTT. Amino acid sequence: CASSLIAGLNTGELFF.

This CDR3 reads CSVGTGSYEQYF. As DNA, the CDR3 is TGCAGCGTAGGGACAGGTTCCTACGAGCAGTACTTC. The chain employs TRBV29-1 and TRBJ2-7, with 8 bases matching TRBD1. In germline, CDR1 is SQVTM, CDR2 ANQGSEA. The CDR3 extends over 12 amino acids. Germline trimming cut 6 bases from V and 1 base from J; bases unmatched to any gene: 2.

This clone occurred once. The chain has TRBV7-9 and TRBJ2-7; maybe TRBD1 (6 bases). The CDR3 spans 17 residues. Trimming stripped 3 bases from V and 2 bases from J, with 20 bases between. Looked up from germline, CDR1 is SEHNR and CDR2 is FQNEAQ (reference sequence). In nucleotides, the CDR3 is TGTGCCAGCAGCTTTCTAAGTTCGGCAGGGGCCCCCTACGAGCAGTACTTC. Protein sequence: CASSFLSSAGAPYEQYF.

The chain carries TRBV7-8 and TRBJ2-5; 8 bases are shared with TRBD1. Unmatched junction bases numbered 3, after V lost 4 bases and J lost 2 bases. The CDR3 extends over 14 amino acids. CDR1 SGHVS and CDR2 FQNEAQ come from the germline V gene. In nucleotides, the CDR3 is TGTGCCAGCAGCTCGGGGACAGGACAAGAGACCCAGTACTTC. Protein: CASSSGTGQETQYF.

In nucleotides, the CDR3 is TGTGCCAGCAGCTTAGAGACGGCGCCCGATACGCAGTATTTT. Protein sequence: CASSLETAPDTQYF. This chain joins TRBV7-6 and TRBJ2-3; unclear D gene. The length of the CDR3 is 14 residues. Trimming cost V 1 base and J 6 bases, with 11 bases left between them. Germline lookup yields CDR1 SGHVS and CDR2 FNYEAQ.

J is TRBJ2-3 and V is TRBV29-1, with unresolved D. The CDR3 loop spans 11 amino acids. V was shortened by 3 bases and J by 2 bases, with 3 bases between the two germline ends. The germline CDR1 and CDR2 sequences are SQVTM and ANQGSEA. For the CDR3, the DNA is TGCAGCGTTGAGACCACAGATACGCAGTATTTT. Translation gives CSVETTDTQYF.